A single sample is the source of the 25 T cell receptor beta chains below, sequenced in a study of T cell changes during pregnancy in multiple sclerosis. Sequencing was performed with immunoSEQ multiplex PCR; in TCRdb, only in-frame clones are kept and a portion is missing. The repertoire holds some 77,000 clones, just over 90% seen once, with approximately 2% in the top ten. Source: peripheral blood, taken in the second trimester of pregnancy. The receptors were gathered from a female donor in good health, enrolled as a control in a pregnancy study.

J is TRBJ2-5 and V is TRBV11-3, with TRBD2 matching over 9 bases. The J segment lost 5 bases and the V segment lost 1 base, leaving 5 bases of the junction unmatched. This CDR3 has 15 residues. CDR1 SGHNT and CDR2 YENEEA come from the germline V gene. The CDR3 DNA reads as TGTGCCAGCAGCTTAGTCGCGGGGGGGATGGAGACCCAGTACTTC. This translates into CASSLVAGGMETQYF.

The V call is TRBV9, the J call TRBJ2-2; TRBD2 might be the D (5 bases). V lost 6 bases to trimming and J lost 5 bases, with 11 bases between them. The V gene's germline CDR1 is SGDLS and CDR2 YYNGEE. The CDR3 runs to 13 residues. The CDR3 bases are TGTGCCAGCACCAGCCTAGCAACCGGGGAGCTGTTTTTT. Encoded protein: CASTSLATGELFF.

This clone was picked up one time. CDR3 nucleotide sequence: TGCGCCAGCAGCTCCGTCGGGTGGTCTTCGGGGGAGCTGTTTTTT. As protein: CASSSVGWSSGELFF. J is TRBJ2-2 and V is TRBV5-1; unclear D gene. The CDR3 spans 15 residues. Germline V gene lookup returns CDR1 SGHRS and CDR2 YFSETQ. The V and J ends lost 3 bases and 8 bases respectively, with 17 bases between them.

Only one count was recorded for this clone. This rearrangement joins TRBV7-2 to TRBJ1-6; D is undetermined. Per the germline V gene, CDR1 is SGHTA and CDR2 is FQGNSA. Between the trimmed V and J ends, which lost 4 bases and 6 bases, there was a span of 10 bases. The CDR3 is 14 amino acids. The CDR3 nucleotides are TGTGCCAGCAGCTACCGGGTCCTTAATTCACCCCTCCACTTT. It codes for CASSYRVLNSPLHF.

This chain links TRBV6-4 with TRBJ2-7; possible D gene TRBD1, 6 bases. This CDR3 has 13 amino acids. Germline CDR1 reads MRHNA; CDR2 reads SNTAGT. V lost 6 bases and J lost 2, with 11 bases in between. CDR3 in amino acids: CASRLGHPYEQYF. The DNA of the CDR3 is TGTGCCAGCAGGCTGGGACACCCCTACGAGCAGTACTTC.

This chain joins TRBV27 and TRBJ1-6, with 7 bases identical to TRBD1. This CDR3 contains 15 residues. CDR1 is MNHEY and CDR2 is SMNVEV in the germline V gene (reference sequence). J lost 5 bases, V lost 5 bases, and 6 bases had no gene match. Written as DNA, the CDR3 is TGTGCCAGCAGTACGACCACAGGGGATAATTCACCCCTCCACTTT. It codes for CASSTTTGDNSPLHF.

The chain couples TRBV9 to TRBJ2-3; D may be TRBD2 (7 bases). V lost 6 bases and J lost 4, with 18 bases in between. Per germline, CDR1 SGDLS and CDR2 YYNGEE. The CDR3 is 15 residues long. CDR3 nucleotides: TGTGCCAGCAACTCACGGGGGGCGGGCCCAGATACGCAGTATTTT. It specifies CASNSRGAGPDTQYF.

This chain links TRBV9 with TRBJ1-2, with a weak D call TRBD1 (5 bases). V was clipped by 0 bases and J by 0 bases, with 9 bases between them. The CDR3 covers 15 residues. CDR1 and CDR2 (germline): SGDLS, YYNGEE. The CDR3 nucleotides are TGTGCCAGCAGCGTAGAGGAGGGGACTAACTATGGCTACACCTTC. Translated, it gives CASSVEEGTNYGYTF.

The chain combines TRBV5-8 with TRBJ2-7; the match to TRBD1 covers 10 bases. This CDR3 contains 15 residues. Germline values: CDR1 SGHTS, CDR2 YDEGEE. Trimming cost V 2 bases and J 4 bases; bases outside gene matches: 6. CDR3 nucleotides: TGTGCCAGCAGCTTAGTAGGGACAGGGGTTTACGAGCAGTACTTC. It codes for CASSLVGTGVYEQYF.

This clone was seen more than once but under ten times. The V call is TRBV30, the J call TRBJ1-2; D call uncertain. Trimming took off 4 bases at V and 0 bases at J, with 6 bases between the two ends. CDR1 GTSNPN and CDR2 SVGIG come from the germline V gene (reference sequence). The CDR3 covers 12 residues. For the CDR3, the DNA is TGTGCCTGGACTCGCGCTAACTATGGCTACACCTTC. Protein sequence: CAWTRANYGYTF.

The J gene is TRBJ1-2, the V gene TRBV29-1; 7 bases align to TRBD1. Per germline, CDR1 SQVTM and CDR2 ANQGSEA. The CDR3 spans 14 residues. V trimming: 5 bases; J trimming: 4 bases; junction bases outside the gene matches: 10. In DNA form, the CDR3 reads TGCAGCGTTCCGGGACAGAAACCTAGCTATGGCTACACCTTC. Translated: CSVPGQKPSYGYTF.

With regard to this clone: The same CDR3 can be traced to other DNA sequences in this sample. J is TRBJ2-2 and V is TRBV7-9, with a weak D call TRBD2 (5 bases). Trimming removed 5 bases from V and 1 base from J, with 8 bases in between. The CDR3 covers 14 residues. Germline V gene data show CDR1 as SEHNR and CDR2 as FQNEAQ (reference sequence). CDR3 residues: CASSPGLNTGELFF. DNA of the CDR3: TGTGCCAGCAGCCCCGGACTGAACACCGGGGAGCTGTTTTTT.

The chain recombines TRBV5-1 with TRBJ1-4; tentative D call: TRBD1 (5 bases). CDR1 and CDR2 from the germline V gene are SGHRS and YFSETQ. Trimming pared 2 bases from V and 3 bases from J, leaving 14 bases between. The CDR3 has 16 residues. CDR3 region: CASSFGAGQANEKLFF. CDR3 sequence (DNA): TGCGCCAGCAGCTTTGGGGCAGGACAAGCTAATGAAAAACTGTTTTTT.

DNA for the CDR3: TGTGCCAGCAGCCCCGGGAGGGCTGAAGCTTTCTTT. Protein product: CASSPGRAEAFF. This chain joins TRBV6-6 and TRBJ1-1; D call uncertain. This CDR3 region has 12 residues. CDR1 and CDR2 from the germline V gene are MNHNY and SVGAGI (reference sequence). Trimming removed 6 bases from V and 6 bases from J, with 11 bases in between.

This clone has more than one count but fewer than ten. The chain couples TRBV7-8 to TRBJ2-1, with TRBD2 matching 15 bases. Germline trimming cut 5 bases from V and 11 bases from J; bases unmatched to any gene: 4. Germline CDR1 and CDR2: SGHVS and FQNEAQ. The CDR3 runs 14 residues. This CDR3 is CASSPGTSGGKQFF. The CDR3 region has the DNA TGTGCCAGCAGCCCAGGGACTAGCGGGGGGAAGCAGTTCTTC.

The chain combines TRBV5-1 with TRBJ2-7; a possible D gene is TRBD1 (5 bases). This CDR3 comprises 17 residues. CDR1 and CDR2 (germline): SGHRS, YFSETQ. V shed 1 base and J shed 2 bases, with 19 bases lying between them. The CDR3 DNA reads as TGCGCCAGCAGCTTGTTTACCCGACAGTCATCTCCCTACGAGCAGTACTTC. Protein: CASSLFTRQSSPYEQYF.

The V and J genes are TRBV7-9 and TRBJ2-1, with D perhaps matching TRBD2 (5 bases). The CDR3 totals 14 residues. Germline CDR1 and CDR2: SEHNR and FQNEAQ (reference sequence). Trimming took off 3 bases at V and 4 bases at J, with 10 bases between the two ends. CDR3 bases: TGTGCCAGCAGCTTGACTATTTCTTACAATGAGCAGTTCTTC. The encoded protein is CASSLTISYNEQFF.

V usage is TRBV7-2 and J usage is TRBJ1-1; D remains unclear. V lost 2 bases and J lost 7, with 11 bases in between. The CDR3 has 13 residues. CDR1 is SGHTA and CDR2 is FQGNSA in the germline V gene. CDR3: CASSLRQEREAFF. As DNA, the CDR3 is TGTGCCAGCAGCTTAAGGCAGGAACGTGAAGCTTTCTTT.

The chain recombines TRBV2 with TRBJ1-5; 9 nucleotides match TRBD1. The V and J ends lost 8 bases and 2 bases, in that order; junction bases with no gene match: 4. The CDR3 runs to 14 residues. Germline V lookup: CDR1 SNHLY, CDR2 FYNNEI. In DNA form, the CDR3 reads TGTGCCAGCCTTAGGACAGGGGGCAATCAGCCCCAGCATTTT. Translating gives CASLRTGGNQPQHF.

The V and J genes are TRBV15 and TRBJ2-1, with D unclear. The ends were cut back, 1 base at V and 8 bases at J, with 6 bases in the middle. The germline CDR1 and CDR2 sequences are LNHNV and YYDKDF (reference sequence). The CDR3 is 12 amino acids. Here the CDR3 reads CATSRVRDEQFF. CDR3 DNA sequence: TGTGCCACCAGCAGAGTTCGGGATGAGCAGTTCTTC.

This clone was recorded only once. The V call is TRBV4-3, the J call TRBJ2-7, with D tentatively TRBD2 (6 bases). Germline-derived CDR1 and CDR2 are LGHNA and YSLEER. The CDR3 runs to 17 residues. V was cut by 4 bases and J by 4 bases, with 23 bases left in between. The CDR3 here is CASSLAVPGLGTYEQYF. The CDR3 DNA sequence: TGCGCCAGCAGCCTAGCCGTGCCGGGACTGGGGACTTACGAGCAGTACTTC.

This clone was observed a handful of times. The rearrangement joins TRBV2 to TRBJ2-7, with D possibly being TRBD2 (5 bases). Germline CDR1 is SNHLY and CDR2 is FYNNEI. Trimming took 8 bases from V and 6 from J, leaving 14 bases between them. This CDR3 has 12 residues. CDR3 bases: TGTGCCAGCGTACGGGAAGTAGGCGAGCAGTACTTC. Encoded protein: CASVREVGEQYF.

The V call is TRBV5-8, the J call TRBJ2-4, with 11 bases lining up with TRBD1. Germline-derived CDR1 and CDR2 are SGHTS and YDEGEE. The CDR3 consists of 16 residues. V shed 5 bases and J 3 bases; nucleotides not matched to a gene: 7. CDR3 in amino acids: CASSWTGGIVKNIQYF. The CDR3 DNA sequence: TGTGCCAGCAGTTGGACAGGGGGCATTGTCAAAAACATTCAGTACTTC.

CDR3 loop: CASTGGSGLGYGYTF. The CDR3, as DNA: TGTGCCAGCACCGGAGGTTCCGGGTTGGGCTATGGCTACACCTTC. The chain couples TRBV2 to TRBJ1-2; no clear D gene. Trimming stripped 7 bases from V and 4 bases from J, with 19 bases between. CDR1 is SNHLY, CDR2 FYNNEI, per germline. CDR3 length equals 15 residues.

The V call is TRBV5-6, the J call TRBJ2-2; possible D gene TRBD1, 6 bases. The V end lost 4 bases, the J end lost 4 bases, and 11 bases lay between the germline ends. CDR1 SGHDT and CDR2 YYEEEE come from the germline V gene. CDR3 length equals 14 residues. The CDR3, as DNA: TGTGCCAGCAGCAGGACGACAGGCACCGGGGAGCTGTTTTTT. Residues: CASSRTTGTGELFF. The variable domain in full, with the rest retrieved from reference TRBV5-6 and TRBJ2-2, is DAGVTQSPTHLIKTRGQQVTLRCSPKSGHDTVSWYQQALGQGPQFIFQYYEEEERQRGNFPDRFSGHQFPNYSSELNVNALLLGDSALYLCASSRTTGTGELFFGEGSRLTVL.